Listed below are T cell receptor beta chains from one sample, sequenced in a study of response to subunit inactivated influenza vaccine. MiXCR, run by TCRdb on the RT-PCR reads, gives a single entry per CDR3 protein. The repertoire includes a few hundred thousand distinct CDR3 sequences, around a fifth of them detected once, and approximately 10% sits in the top ten. This material consisted of PBMCs from blood, taken about 20 months after vaccination. The receptor set was obtained from a man aged 50 to 75 who received an inactivated influenza vaccine. The CDR3 runs from the conserved cysteine through the conserved F or W. Fields, in order: D gene, J gene, V gene, clone size, CDR3 protein, CDR3 DNA. D genes are given only for firm matches. Expanded clones are given a class, and other clones once, few, many or no size at all.

d_call: .; j_call: TRBJ1-6; v_call: TRBV6-1; clone_size: .; cdr3_aa: CASSEDGTQNSPLHF; cdr3_nt: TGTGCCAGCAGTGAAGACGGGACTCAAAATTCACCCCTCCACTTT
d_call: .; j_call: TRBJ1-1; v_call: TRBV6-2/TRBV6-3; clone_size: few; cdr3_aa: CASSYFSQLTEAFF; cdr3_nt: TGTGCCAGCAGTTATTTTTCGCAACTCACTGAAGCTTTCTTT
d_call: .; j_call: TRBJ1-2; v_call: TRBV7-3; clone_size: .; cdr3_aa: CASSYGDNYYGYTF; cdr3_nt: TGTGCCAGCAGCTATGGGGACAATTATTATGGCTACACCTTC
d_call: .; j_call: TRBJ1-2; v_call: TRBV5-1; clone_size: .; cdr3_aa: CASSSRDIYGYTF; cdr3_nt: TGCGCCAGCAGCTCGAGGGACATTTATGGCTACACCTTC
d_call: TRBD2; j_call: TRBJ2-4; v_call: TRBV5-1; clone_size: .; cdr3_aa: CASTSTSGGDIQYF; cdr3_nt: TGCGCCAGCACATCGACTAGCGGGGGTGACATTCAGTACTTC
d_call: .; j_call: TRBJ1-1; v_call: TRBV4-1; clone_size: .; cdr3_aa: CASSHVDTEAFF; cdr3_nt: TGCGCCAGCAGCCATGTGGACACCGAAGCTTTCTTT
d_call: TRBD2; j_call: TRBJ2-7; v_call: TRBV4-2; clone_size: .; cdr3_aa: CASSQEGGGSYEQYF; cdr3_nt: TGTGCCAGCAGCCAAGAAGGCGGGGGCTCCTACGAGCAGTACTTC
d_call: TRBD1; j_call: TRBJ1-1; v_call: TRBV28; clone_size: .; cdr3_aa: CASPPPAGGNTEAFF; cdr3_nt: TGTGCCAGCCCACCCCCGGCAGGGGGCAACACTGAAGCTTTCTTT
d_call: .; j_call: TRBJ1-1; v_call: TRBV14; clone_size: few; cdr3_aa: CASSHNLVGTEAFF; cdr3_nt: TGTGCCAGCAGCCATAATCTGGTTGGCACTGAAGCTTTCTTT
d_call: .; j_call: TRBJ2-1; v_call: TRBV7-6; clone_size: .; cdr3_aa: CASSLEVAANEQFF; cdr3_nt: TGTGCCAGCAGCTTAGAGGTAGCGGCTAATGAGCAGTTCTTC
d_call: .; j_call: TRBJ1-4; v_call: TRBV14; clone_size: .; cdr3_aa: CASRAWGEKLFF; cdr3_nt: TGTGCCAGCAGGGCATGGGGTGAAAAACTGTTTTTT
d_call: TRBD1; j_call: TRBJ1-5; v_call: TRBV5-6; clone_size: few; cdr3_aa: CASSLFGQGRYQPQHF; cdr3_nt: TGTGCCAGCAGCTTGTTTGGACAGGGGCGCTATCAGCCCCAGCATTTT
d_call: TRBD1; j_call: TRBJ1-5; v_call: TRBV4-1; clone_size: .; cdr3_aa: CASSWTGRNQPQHF; cdr3_nt: TGCGCCAGCAGCTGGACAGGGCGCAATCAGCCCCAGCATTTT
d_call: TRBD1; j_call: TRBJ1-6; v_call: TRBV2; clone_size: few; cdr3_aa: CASTTRRQGISPLHF; cdr3_nt: TGTGCCAGCACTACCCGACGACAGGGAATATCACCCCTCCACTTT
d_call: .; j_call: TRBJ1-1; v_call: TRBV29-1; clone_size: many; cdr3_aa: CSVRGTSNTEAFF; cdr3_nt: TGCAGCGTTCGAGGGACATCGAACACTGAAGCTTTCTTT
d_call: .; j_call: TRBJ1-1; v_call: TRBV4-3; clone_size: many; cdr3_aa: CASSHGWKVRNTEAFF; cdr3_nt: TGCGCCAGCAGCCACGGTTGGAAGGTTCGGAACACTGAAGCTTTCTTT
d_call: .; j_call: TRBJ2-2; v_call: TRBV7-3; clone_size: many; cdr3_aa: CASSLAGTGELFF; cdr3_nt: TGTGCCAGCAGCTTAGCAGGAACCGGGGAGCTGTTTTTT
d_call: .; j_call: TRBJ1-1; v_call: TRBV20-1; clone_size: many; cdr3_aa: CSATDRPEAFF; cdr3_nt: TGCAGTGCTACTGACAGGCCTGAAGCTTTCTTT
d_call: .; j_call: TRBJ2-5; v_call: TRBV5-6; clone_size: .; cdr3_aa: CASTPSKRGEQTQYF; cdr3_nt: TGTGCCAGCACCCCATCGAAGAGGGGAGAACAGACCCAGTACTTC
d_call: TRBD2; j_call: TRBJ2-3; v_call: TRBV7-2; clone_size: once; cdr3_aa: CATSLALAGDDTDTQYF; cdr3_nt: TGTGCCACCAGCTTAGCTCTAGCGGGGGATGACACAGATACGCAGTATTTT
d_call: .; j_call: TRBJ2-3; v_call: TRBV10-2; clone_size: .; cdr3_aa: CASIETTYGTQYF; cdr3_nt: TGCGCCAGCATTGAGACCACTTATGGCACGCAGTATTTT
d_call: .; j_call: TRBJ2-7; v_call: TRBV12-3/TRBV12-4; clone_size: .; cdr3_aa: CASSFDIYEQYF; cdr3_nt: TGTGCCAGCAGTTTCGACATCTACGAGCAGTACTTC
d_call: TRBD1; j_call: TRBJ2-3; v_call: TRBV7-6; clone_size: .; cdr3_aa: CASSFSVRQGKNTDTQYF; cdr3_nt: TGTGCCAGCAGCTTTTCAGTAAGACAGGGAAAAAACACAGATACGCAGTATTTT
d_call: .; j_call: TRBJ1-5; v_call: TRBV19; clone_size: few; cdr3_aa: CASSTGQFLHQPQHF; cdr3_nt: TGTGCCAGTAGTACAGGACAATTCTTGCACCAGCCCCAGCATTTT
d_call: .; j_call: TRBJ1-4; v_call: TRBV2; clone_size: .; cdr3_aa: CASSGPLPGALNEKLFF; cdr3_nt: TGTGCCAGCAGTGGCCCTCTTCCGGGGGCGCTCAATGAAAAACTGTTTTTT
d_call: TRBD1; j_call: TRBJ2-4; v_call: TRBV11-2; clone_size: .; cdr3_aa: CASSNTRQGSNIQYF; cdr3_nt: TGTGCCAGCAGCAATACAAGACAGGGATCGAACATTCAGTACTTC
d_call: .; j_call: TRBJ1-2; v_call: TRBV20-1; clone_size: few; cdr3_aa: CSARDLRGESYGYTF; cdr3_nt: TGCAGTGCTAGAGATTTGAGAGGGGAAAGCTATGGCTACACCTTC
d_call: .; j_call: TRBJ2-3; v_call: TRBV5-6; clone_size: .; cdr3_aa: CASSFGSTDTQYF; cdr3_nt: TGTGCCAGCAGCTTTGGGAGCACAGATACGCAGTATTTT
d_call: TRBD1; j_call: TRBJ1-5; v_call: TRBV19; clone_size: few; cdr3_aa: CASSATDREEQPQHF; cdr3_nt: TGTGCCAGTAGTGCTACGGACAGGGAGGAACAGCCCCAGCATTTT
d_call: .; j_call: TRBJ1-5; v_call: TRBV3-1; clone_size: many; cdr3_aa: CASSQDGGYNQPQHF; cdr3_nt: TGTGCCAGCAGCCAAGATGGGGGGTACAATCAGCCCCAGCATTTT
d_call: .; j_call: TRBJ1-2; v_call: TRBV29-1; clone_size: .; cdr3_aa: CSVFPGYTF; cdr3_nt: TGCAGCGTTTTCCCTGGCTACACCTTC
d_call: .; j_call: TRBJ1-2; v_call: TRBV28; clone_size: few; cdr3_aa: CASSFRGGNYGYTF; cdr3_nt: TGTGCCAGCAGTTTCCGAGGCGGCAACTATGGCTACACCTTC
d_call: .; j_call: TRBJ2-1; v_call: TRBV20-1; clone_size: .; cdr3_aa: CSARDSGSRGVRNEQFF; cdr3_nt: TGCAGTGCTAGAGATTCGGGGAGCAGGGGGGTTAGAAATGAGCAGTTCTTC
d_call: TRBD1; j_call: TRBJ1-2; v_call: TRBV7-9; clone_size: few; cdr3_aa: CASSSTGTGVSGYTF; cdr3_nt: TGTGCCAGCAGCTCAACCGGGACAGGGGTGTCTGGCTACACCTTC
d_call: TRBD1; j_call: TRBJ1-5; v_call: TRBV10-3; clone_size: .; cdr3_aa: CAISESGQGANQPQHF; cdr3_nt: TGTGCCATCAGTGAGTCGGGACAGGGGGCAAATCAGCCCCAGCATTTT
d_call: .; j_call: TRBJ1-1; v_call: TRBV30; clone_size: few; cdr3_aa: CAWSRDSTEAFF; cdr3_nt: TGTGCCTGGAGTCGTGACAGCACTGAAGCTTTCTTT
d_call: TRBD2; j_call: TRBJ2-1; v_call: TRBV6-2/TRBV6-3; clone_size: .; cdr3_aa: CASSRAGATYNEQFF; cdr3_nt: TGTGCCAGCAGTAGAGCGGGAGCAACCTACAATGAGCAGTTCTTC
d_call: .; j_call: TRBJ2-5; v_call: TRBV29-1; clone_size: .; cdr3_aa: CSVEKRGETQYF; cdr3_nt: TGCAGCGTTGAAAAGAGAGGAGAGACCCAGTACTTC
d_call: TRBD2; j_call: TRBJ2-3; v_call: TRBV11-2; clone_size: .; cdr3_aa: CASSPGGDIISTQYF; cdr3_nt: TGTGCCAGCAGTCCGGGGGGGGATATCATCTCTACGCAGTATTTT
d_call: .; j_call: TRBJ1-2; v_call: TRBV12-3/TRBV12-4; clone_size: .; cdr3_aa: CASRNNTGGRAAGYTF; cdr3_nt: TGTGCCAGCAGGAACAATACCGGGGGGCGCGCCGCTGGCTACACCTTC
d_call: .; j_call: TRBJ2-5; v_call: TRBV20-1; clone_size: .; cdr3_aa: CSASGIATYQETQYF; cdr3_nt: TGCAGTGCTAGTGGGATAGCGACGTACCAAGAGACCCAGTACTTC
d_call: TRBD1; j_call: TRBJ2-4; v_call: TRBV4-3; clone_size: many; cdr3_aa: CASSQDHGTVAKNIQYF; cdr3_nt: TGCGCCAGCAGCCAAGATCACGGGACAGTAGCCAAAAACATTCAGTACTTC
d_call: .; j_call: TRBJ1-2; v_call: TRBV7-2; clone_size: few; cdr3_aa: CASSQGGTNYGYTF; cdr3_nt: TGTGCCAGCAGCCAAGGTGGGACTAACTATGGCTACACCTTC
d_call: TRBD1; j_call: TRBJ2-3; v_call: TRBV4-3; clone_size: .; cdr3_aa: CASSHGQGTSDTQYF; cdr3_nt: TGCGCCAGCAGCCACGGACAGGGTACCTCAGATACGCAGTATTTT
d_call: .; j_call: TRBJ1-5; v_call: TRBV20-1; clone_size: many; cdr3_aa: CSARAVSGFAQHF; cdr3_nt: TGCAGTGCTAGAGCGGTATCGGGTTTCGCCCAGCATTTT
d_call: .; j_call: TRBJ1-2; v_call: TRBV10-3; clone_size: many; cdr3_aa: CAISEPRVGYGYTF; cdr3_nt: TGTGCCATCAGTGAGCCGAGGGTAGGCTATGGCTACACCTTC
d_call: TRBD1; j_call: TRBJ1-6; v_call: TRBV7-9; clone_size: few; cdr3_aa: CASVPGQGLQYNSPLHF; cdr3_nt: TGTGCCAGCGTGCCGGGACAGGGACTTCAATATAATTCACCCCTCCACTTT
d_call: .; j_call: TRBJ1-5; v_call: TRBV19; clone_size: few; cdr3_aa: CASSIMTNQPQHF; cdr3_nt: TGTGCCAGTAGTATAATGACTAATCAGCCCCAGCATTTT
d_call: .; j_call: TRBJ2-3; v_call: TRBV7-2; clone_size: .; cdr3_aa: CASSLAGTVSTDTQYF; cdr3_nt: TGTGCCAGCAGCTTGGCAGGGACCGTAAGCACAGATACGCAGTATTTT
d_call: TRBD1; j_call: TRBJ2-3; v_call: TRBV9; clone_size: .; cdr3_aa: CASSRDSQSTDTQYF; cdr3_nt: TGTGCCAGCAGCCGGGACAGCCAGAGCACAGATACGCAGTATTTT
d_call: TRBD1; j_call: TRBJ2-5; v_call: TRBV12-3/TRBV12-4; clone_size: once; cdr3_aa: CASSGDRGETQYF; cdr3_nt: TGTGCCAGCAGTGGGGACAGGGGTGAGACCCAGTACTTC
d_call: .; j_call: TRBJ1-4; v_call: TRBV18; clone_size: few; cdr3_aa: CASSPPAGQAEKLFF; cdr3_nt: TGTGCCAGCTCACCACCGGCAGGGCAGGCTGAAAAACTGTTTTTT
d_call: TRBD1; j_call: TRBJ1-5; v_call: TRBV5-1; clone_size: .; cdr3_aa: CASSLEGQPHQPQHF; cdr3_nt: TGCGCCAGCAGCTTGGAGGGACAGCCTCATCAGCCCCAGCATTTT
d_call: .; j_call: TRBJ2-7; v_call: TRBV27; clone_size: few; cdr3_aa: CASLLAEQYF; cdr3_nt: TGTGCCAGTCTGCTAGCCGAGCAGTACTTC